These 31 T cell receptor beta chains share one sample of origin, sequenced in a study of cytomegalovirus exposure and HLA in healthy donors. 60 Vbeta and 13 Jbeta primers were used in PCR. Data came from immunoSEQ multiplex PCR; TCRdb stores just in-frame clones and leaves some out. Among 180,000 or so clones listed, 78% were seen once. The source material was PBMCs. The receptors shown here come from a female donor in good health and CMV-seronegative.

A single count supports this clone. The chain couples TRBV18 to TRBJ1-1; tentative D call: TRBD1 (6 bases). This CDR3 contains 14 residues. The V end lost 6 bases, the J end lost 3 bases, and 14 bases lay between the germline ends. Germline lookup yields CDR1 KGHSH and CDR2 LQKENI. The CDR3 DNA follows: TGTGCCAGCTCCTACCACAGGGATGACACTGAAGCTTTCTTT. Translating it yields CASSYHRDDTEAFF.

This clone was seen a single time. The chain uses TRBV2 and TRBJ2-1, with a tentative D call TRBD2 (7 bases). The germline V gene encodes CDR1 SNHLY and CDR2 FYNNEI. Trimming left V 3 bases short and J 5 bases short, with 23 bases between. This CDR3 has 18 amino acids. The CDR3 DNA reads TGTGCCAGCAGTGACCATAGGGGGGGGATGGCCAGGGACAATGAGCAGTTCTTC. Amino acids: CASSDHRGGMARDNEQFF.

The chain recombines TRBV5-1 with TRBJ1-2; 7 positions match TRBD1. Trimming cost V 5 bases and J 2 bases; bases outside gene matches: 9. The CDR3 totals 15 residues. CDR1 SGHRS and CDR2 YFSETQ come from the germline V gene. The CDR3 region has the DNA TGCGCCAGCAGTTCTGAACCGGGACAGAACTATGGCTACACCTTC. As protein: CASSSEPGQNYGYTF.

The chain uses TRBV4-3 and TRBJ1-1; no reliable D call. The CDR3 runs to 13 residues. The V end was cut by 3 bases, the J end by 2 bases, with 7 bases between. The V gene's germline CDR1 is LGHNA and CDR2 YSLEER. This CDR3 is CASSHGPNTEAFF. The CDR3 region has the DNA TGCGCCAGCAGCCATGGCCCAAACACTGAAGCTTTCTTT.

In regard to this clone: Compared with germline, one end of the junction differs, possibly owing to a read error. The chain is built from TRBV7-8 and TRBJ1-2; 9 bases map to TRBD1. The germline gives CDR1 SGHVS, CDR2 FQNEAQ. The CDR3 length is 15 residues. The CDR3 DNA reads TGTGTCAGCAGCCCGACCGGGACAGGGTTCTATGGCTACACCTTC. This sequence encodes CVSSPTGTGFYGYTF.

This clone was recorded a few times. V and J are TRBV27 and TRBJ2-7, with 7 bases matching TRBD1. The germline V gene has CDR1 MNHEY and CDR2 SMNVEV (reference sequence). The V segment lost 2 bases and the J segment 0 bases; nucleotides outside the gene matches: 1. This CDR3 region has 14 residues. The CDR3 nucleotides are TGTGCCAGCAGTTTAAACAGGGGCTCCTACGAGCAGTACTTC. Translation: CASSLNRGSYEQYF.

This sequence joins TRBV27 and TRBJ2-7, with D possibly matching TRBD1 (5 bases). Germline lookup yields CDR1 MNHEY and CDR2 SMNVEV (reference sequence). This CDR3 comprises 15 residues. Trimming left V 2 bases short and J 5 bases short, with 16 bases between. CDR3 DNA sequence: TGTGCCAGCAGTTTAACCCCTCCCAGGGTCCACGAGCAGTACTTC. Protein: CASSLTPPRVHEQYF.

This chain joins TRBV9 and TRBJ2-1, with 9 bases identical to TRBD2. The V and J ends lost 4 bases and 1 base, in that order; junction bases with no gene match: 12. Germline loops: CDR1 SGDLS, CDR2 YYNGEE. CDR3 length equals 18 residues. The CDR3 DNA follows: TGTGCCAGCAGCTCCTTAAGCGGGGGGTTAGGATCCTACAATGAGCAGTTCTTC. Its protein is CASSSLSGGLGSYNEQFF. Full variable domain (remainder filled in from reference TRBV9 and TRBJ2-1): DSGVTQTPKHLITATGQRVTLRCSPRSGDLSVYWYQQSLDQGLQFLIQYYNGEERAKGNILERFSAQQFPDLHSELNLSSLELGDSALYFCASSSLSGGLGSYNEQFFGPGTRLTVL.

J is TRBJ2-7 and V is TRBV9, with 8 bases lining up with TRBD2. V gave up 0 bases and J gave up 3 bases; unmatched junction bases: 2. CDR3 size: 14 residues. From germline, CDR1 is SGDLS and CDR2 YYNGEE. In nucleotides, the CDR3 is TGTGCCAGCAGCGTAGGAAGCGGGAGCTACGAGCAGTACTTC. Its translation is CASSVGSGSYEQYF.

V is TRBV5-6 and J is TRBJ1-2; D call uncertain. CDR3 length: 13 residues. Deletions cut 1 base from V and 2 bases from J, with 6 bases between. Germline V gene lookup returns CDR1 SGHDT and CDR2 YYEEEE. CDR3 loop: CASSLYGNYGYTF. CDR3 sequence (DNA): TGTGCCAGCAGCTTGTACGGGAACTATGGCTACACCTTC.

The chain joins TRBV6-1 to TRBJ1-3; D possibly corresponds to TRBD1 (6 bases). The CDR3 is made up of 13 amino acids. CDR1 and CDR2 (germline): MNHNS, SASEGT. V was trimmed by 5 bases and J by 3 bases, leaving 8 bases between them. CDR3 region: CASSPGVGNTIYF. CDR3 nucleotide sequence: TGTGCCAGCAGTCCAGGGGTTGGAAACACCATATATTTT.

This clone appeared a single time. At one end, the junction sequence differs from germline, possibly due to a read error. The chain recombines TRBV7-9 with TRBJ1-2; TRBD1 matches at 7 bases. The CDR3 is made up of 15 amino acids. Germline-derived CDR1 and CDR2 are SEHNR and FQNEAQ (reference sequence). The CDR3 DNA sequence: TGTTCCAGCAGCTTAGGGAACGACAGGGTGGATGGCTACACCTTC. Its protein is CSSSLGNDRVDGYTF. The full variable domain, rest sourced from reference TRBV7-9 and TRBJ1-2, is DTGVSQNPRHKITKRGQNVTFRCDPISEHNRLYWYRQTLGQGPEFLTYFQNEAQLEKSRLLSDRFSAERPKGSFSTLEIQRTEQGDSAMYLCSSSLGNDRVDGYTFGSGTRLTVV.

The V gene is TRBV5-6, the J gene TRBJ2-3, with 8 bases that match TRBD1. The CDR3 has 17 residues. Germline values: CDR1 SGHDT, CDR2 YYEEEE. After removal of 4 bases from V and 3 bases from J, the junction contained 13 bases not matched to a gene. The chain's CDR3 is CASSTRRTGRITDTQYF. CDR3 coding DNA: TGTGCCAGCAGCACCCGCAGGACAGGGCGGATAACAGATACGCAGTATTTT.

The genes are TRBV6-1 and TRBJ1-4; D remains unclear. Trimming removed 7 bases at V and 0 bases at J, with 12 bases between. The length of the CDR3 is 15 residues. In germline, CDR1 is MNHNS, CDR2 SASEGT. The CDR3 DNA follows: TGTGCCAGCACCCACAGATCGCCAACTAATGAAAAACTGTTTTTT. Protein product: CASTHRSPTNEKLFF.

The V gene is TRBV7-9, the J gene TRBJ2-7, with D possibly being TRBD2 (6 bases). Germline CDR1 is SEHNR and CDR2 is FQNEAQ (reference sequence). Trimming took off 4 bases at V and 6 bases at J, with 10 bases between the two ends. The CDR3 covers 12 residues. The CDR3 nucleotides read TGTGCCAGCAGCTCGGGAGTTGGCGAGCAGTACTTC. The encoded protein is CASSSGVGEQYF.

The chain links TRBV2 to TRBJ1-1; D might be TRBD1 (6 bases). CDR1 is SNHLY, CDR2 FYNNEI, per germline. V was cut by 7 bases and J by 5 bases, with 11 bases left in between. There are 12 residues in the CDR3. The CDR3 DNA sequence: TGTGCCAGCACACAGGGTGTGACTGAAGCTTTCTTT. Its translation: CASTQGVTEAFF.

Written as DNA, the CDR3 is TGTGCCAGCAGTGAAGACAGGTTCAACACTGAAGCTTTCTTT. Protein: CASSEDRFNTEAFF. V is TRBV2 and J is TRBJ1-1; tentative D call: TRBD1 (5 bases). Germline values: CDR1 SNHLY, CDR2 FYNNEI. The CDR3 consists of 14 residues. V was clipped by 1 base and J by 2 bases, with 8 bases between them.

This rearrangement joins TRBV7-9 to TRBJ2-3; 9 positions agree with TRBD2. V shed 7 bases and J 7 bases; nucleotides not matched to a gene: 12. The length of the CDR3 is 15 residues. Germline CDR1 reads SEHNR; CDR2 reads FQNEAQ (reference sequence). CDR3: CASTQGREGVYTQYF. Here the CDR3 DNA reads TGTGCCAGCACCCAAGGGCGGGAGGGTGTGTATACGCAGTATTTT.

There are a few counts of this clone. The chain links TRBV5-6 to TRBJ1-5, with 9 bases aligning to TRBD1. The CDR3 runs 15 residues. Germline CDR1 reads SGHDT; CDR2 reads YYEEEE. V was clipped by 3 bases and J by 4 bases; unmatched bases: 5. CDR3 in DNA: TGTGCCAGCAGCTGGGGACAGGGAAGTAATCAGCCCCAGCATTTT. Translation: CASSWGQGSNQPQHF.

This clone was recorded only once. The chain couples TRBV11-2 to TRBJ2-2; TRBD1 aligns across 7 bases. This CDR3 has 15 residues. With V trimmed by 5 bases and J by 7 bases, 10 bases remained unmatched. Germline CDR1 and CDR2: SGHAT and FQNNGV. The CDR3 DNA sequence: TGTGCCAGCAGCAAAAACGGACAGGCGGTCGGGGAGCTGTTTTTT. It yields the protein CASSKNGQAVGELFF.

The chain employs TRBV4-1 and TRBJ2-1; D not resolved. The CDR3 extends over 13 amino acids. The germline V and J ends were trimmed by 0 bases and 8 bases, with 8 bases remaining between them. The germline V gene encodes CDR1 MGHRA and CDR2 YSYEKL. CDR3 sequence reads: CASSQEASYEQFF. For the CDR3, the DNA is TGCGCCAGCAGCCAAGAGGCATCCTATGAGCAGTTCTTC.

This clone was counted once. The chain carries TRBV5-1 and TRBJ2-1; 9 nucleotides agree with TRBD2. From germline, CDR1 is SGHRS and CDR2 YFSETQ. This CDR3 has 13 amino acids. Trimming removed 4 bases from V and 7 bases from J; junction bases left unmatched: 3. CDR3 amino acids: CASSAGGENEQFF. The CDR3 DNA reads as TGCGCCAGCAGCGCGGGGGGGGAAAATGAGCAGTTCTTC.

This sequence joins TRBV4-1 and TRBJ2-5, with TRBD1 matching 10 bases. The V gene end was trimmed by 3 bases and the J gene end by 3 bases; junction bases not matched to a gene: 4. This CDR3 has 15 residues. Germline assignment: CDR1 MGHRA and CDR2 YSYEKL. CDR3 DNA: TGCGCCAGCAGCCACCCCGGGACAGGGGAAGAGACCCAGTACTTC. Translation: CASSHPGTGEETQYF.

The V call is TRBV7-3, the J call TRBJ2-3; D perhaps matches TRBD2 (6 bases). The CDR3 runs to 13 residues. Germline CDR1 and CDR2: SGHTA and FQGTGA. V was clipped by 5 bases and J by 4 bases, with 10 bases between them. The CDR3 spells CASSQGGADTQYF. CDR3 nucleotide sequence: TGTGCCAGCAGCCAAGGAGGGGCAGATACGCAGTATTTT.

The chain uses TRBV6-5 and TRBJ2-7; perhaps TRBD1 as D (6 bases). Trimming left V 2 bases short and J 7 bases short, with 12 bases between. The length of the CDR3 is 13 residues. Looked up from germline, CDR1 is MNHEY and CDR2 is SVGAGI. CDR3 nucleotides: TGTGCCAGCAGTTACAGGGGACATCGGGAGCAGTACTTC. This encodes CASSYRGHREQYF.

J is TRBJ2-7 and V is TRBV28, with a possible D match to TRBD2 (6 bases). Germline V lookup: CDR1 MDHEN, CDR2 SYDVKM. The V gene lost 6 bases and the J gene lost 3 bases, with 21 bases spanning the gap. CDR3 length equals 16 residues. The CDR3 DNA sequence: TGTGCCAGCAGACAGGAAGTAGCGGCGCCCGACTACGAGCAGTACTTC. Protein sequence: CASRQEVAAPDYEQYF.

The rearrangement joins TRBV19 to TRBJ2-2; no clear D gene. The V end was cut by 3 bases, the J end by 3 bases, with 2 bases between. Germline values: CDR1 LNHDA, CDR2 SQIVND (reference sequence). The CDR3 totals 12 residues. CDR3 nucleotides: TGTGCCAGTAGTATCTACACCGGGGAGCTGTTTTTT. Translated, it gives CASSIYTGELFF. Together with reference TRBV19 and TRBJ2-2, the CDR3 gives the full variable domain: DGGITQSPKYLFRKEGQNVTLSCEQNLNHDAMYWYRQDPGQGLRLIYYSQIVNDFQKGDIAEGYSVSREKKESFPLTVTSAQKNPTAFYLCASSIYTGELFFGEGSRLTVL.

The chain couples TRBV4-1 to TRBJ1-1; a weak D match, TRBD1 (5 bases). The CDR3 is made up of 15 amino acids. V dropped 0 bases and J dropped 0 bases, with 8 bases sitting between them. Germline CDR1 reads MGHRA; CDR2 reads YSYEKL. The DNA of the CDR3 is TGCGCCAGCAGCCAAGAAGGACATCTGAACACTGAAGCTTTCTTT. Its translation is CASSQEGHLNTEAFF.

The chain combines TRBV9 with TRBJ2-5; 11 bases line up with TRBD2. Unmatched junction bases numbered 1, after V lost 0 bases and J lost 3 bases. Germline V gives CDR1 SGDLS, CDR2 YYNGEE. This CDR3 comprises 15 residues. The CDR3 protein is CASSVGLAGKETQYF. The CDR3 DNA is TGTGCCAGCAGCGTAGGACTAGCGGGGAAAGAGACCCAGTACTTC. Combining the CDR3 with reference TRBV9 and TRBJ2-5 gives the whole variable domain DSGVTQTPKHLITATGQRVTLRCSPRSGDLSVYWYQQSLDQGLQFLIQYYNGEERAKGNILERFSAQQFPDLHSELNLSSLELGDSALYFCASSVGLAGKETQYFGPGTRLLVL.

This clone was detected a few times. The chain joins TRBV7-2 to TRBJ2-7; TRBD2 aligns across 7 bases. The V gene's germline CDR1 is SGHTA and CDR2 FQGNSA. The CDR3 contains 14 residues. V lost 5 bases to trimming and J lost 2 bases; unmatched junction nucleotides: 6. The CDR3 is CASSQGLRPYEQYF. DNA of the CDR3: TGTGCCAGCAGCCAGGGACTAAGACCCTACGAGCAGTACTTC.

The chain is built from TRBV5-1 and TRBJ2-7; TRBD1 matches 9 bases. J lost 5 bases, V lost 3 bases, and 6 bases had no gene match. Germline lookup yields CDR1 SGHRS and CDR2 YFSETQ. The CDR3 extends over 14 amino acids. The CDR3 bases are TGCGCCAGCAGCTCCGGGACAGGGAATAACGAGCAGTACTTC. This encodes CASSSGTGNNEQYF.